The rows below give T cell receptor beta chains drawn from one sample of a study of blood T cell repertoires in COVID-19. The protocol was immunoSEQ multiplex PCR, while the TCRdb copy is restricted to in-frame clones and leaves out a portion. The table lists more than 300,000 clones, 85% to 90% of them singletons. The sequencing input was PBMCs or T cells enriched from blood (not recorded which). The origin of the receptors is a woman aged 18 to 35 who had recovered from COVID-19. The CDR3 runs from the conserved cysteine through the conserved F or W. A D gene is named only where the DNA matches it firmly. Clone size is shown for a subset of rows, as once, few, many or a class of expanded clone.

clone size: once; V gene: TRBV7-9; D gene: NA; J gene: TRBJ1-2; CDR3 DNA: TGTGCCAGCAGCTCCCTGACAGCTGACGATGGCTACACCTTC; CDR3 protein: CASSSLTADDGYTF
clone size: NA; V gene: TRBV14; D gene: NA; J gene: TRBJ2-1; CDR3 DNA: TGTGCCAGCAGCCAAGGTCGGGCTTGGGGGGATGAGCAGTTCTTC; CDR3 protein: CASSQGRAWGDEQFF
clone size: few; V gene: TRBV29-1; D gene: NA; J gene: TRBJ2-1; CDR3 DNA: TGCAGCGTTGAAGGTGGGTCGGCTAGATTCAATGAGCAGTTCTTC; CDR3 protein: CSVEGGSARFNEQFF
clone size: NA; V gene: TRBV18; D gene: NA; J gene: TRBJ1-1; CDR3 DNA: TGTGCCAGCTCACCCAAGGGGGGGGGCACTGAAGCTTTCTTT; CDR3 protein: CASSPKGGGTEAFF
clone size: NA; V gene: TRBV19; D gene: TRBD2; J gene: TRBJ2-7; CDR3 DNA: TGTGCCAGTGGCGGCGGGGGGTACGAGCAGTACTTC; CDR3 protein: CASGGGGYEQYF
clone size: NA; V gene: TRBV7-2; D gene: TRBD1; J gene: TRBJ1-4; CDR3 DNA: TGTGCCAGCAGCCCTGGGGGGACAGGCGGTGAAAAACTGTTTTTT; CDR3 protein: CASSPGGTGGEKLFF
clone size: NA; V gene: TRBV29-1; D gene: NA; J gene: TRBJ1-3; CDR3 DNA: TGCAGCGTTGAAGATGCATTCGCGGAGGGACTAACTGGAAACACCATATATTTT; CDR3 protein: CSVEDAFAEGLTGNTIYF
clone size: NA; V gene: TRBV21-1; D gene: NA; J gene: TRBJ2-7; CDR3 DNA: TGTGCCAGCAGCACCTCTCCCGGCCGGGTGACCTACGAGCAGTACTTC; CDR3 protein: CASSTSPGRVTYEQYF
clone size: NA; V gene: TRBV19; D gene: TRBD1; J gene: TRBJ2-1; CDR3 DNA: TGTGCCAGTAGTGACCGGGACAGGGGGCGGGATGAGCAGTTCTTC; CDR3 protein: CASSDRDRGRDEQFF
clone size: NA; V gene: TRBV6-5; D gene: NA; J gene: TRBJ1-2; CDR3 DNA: TGTGCCAGCAGCCGACAGGATGATGGCTACACCTTC; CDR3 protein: CASSRQDDGYTF
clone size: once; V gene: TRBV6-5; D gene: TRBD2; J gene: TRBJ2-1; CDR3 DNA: TGTGCCAGCAGTTACTTAGCGGGGGGCTACAATGAGCAGTTCTTC; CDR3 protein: CASSYLAGGYNEQFF
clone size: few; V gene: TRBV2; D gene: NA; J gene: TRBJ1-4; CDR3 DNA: TGTGCCAGCAGTGCGGACGGGAGTAATGAAAAACTGTTTTTT; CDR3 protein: CASSADGSNEKLFF
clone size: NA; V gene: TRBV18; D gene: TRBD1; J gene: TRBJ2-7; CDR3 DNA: TGTGCCAGCTCACTCCGGGACAGCCACGAGCAGTACTTC; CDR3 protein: CASSLRDSHEQYF
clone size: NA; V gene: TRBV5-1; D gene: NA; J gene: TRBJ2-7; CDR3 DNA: TGCGCCAGCAGCTTCAGATTCGGAATCAGGGGATACGAGCAGTACTTC; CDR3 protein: CASSFRFGIRGYEQYF
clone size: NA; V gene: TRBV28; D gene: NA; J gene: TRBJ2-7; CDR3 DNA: TGTGCCAGCAGTTTCCTCTACTACGAGCAGTACTTC; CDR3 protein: CASSFLYYEQYF
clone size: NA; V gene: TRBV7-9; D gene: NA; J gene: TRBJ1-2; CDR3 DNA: TGTGCCAGCAGCTCCGGGGTAGGGAACACCTTC; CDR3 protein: CASSSGVGNTF
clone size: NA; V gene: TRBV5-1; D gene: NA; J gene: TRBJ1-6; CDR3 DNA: TGCGCCAGCACAAAGGACACTAATAATTCACCCCTCCACTTT; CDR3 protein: CASTKDTNNSPLHF
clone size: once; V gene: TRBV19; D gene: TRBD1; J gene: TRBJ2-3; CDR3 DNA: TGTGCCAGTAGTATAAGACAGGGGGCGGCAGATACGCAGTATTTT; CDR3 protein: CASSIRQGAADTQYF
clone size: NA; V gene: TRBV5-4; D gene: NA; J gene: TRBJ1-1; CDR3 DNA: TGTGCCAGCAGCTTGGGGCAGGCGCTGAACACTGAAGCTTTCTTT; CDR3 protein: CASSLGQALNTEAFF
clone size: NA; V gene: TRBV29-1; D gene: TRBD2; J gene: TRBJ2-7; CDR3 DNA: TGCAGCGCGTCGCGGCGGGGGGACTACGAGCAGTACTTC; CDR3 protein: CSASRRGDYEQYF
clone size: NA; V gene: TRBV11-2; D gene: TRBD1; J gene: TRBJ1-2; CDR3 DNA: TGTGCCAGTACCGACAGGGACTATGGCTACACCTTC; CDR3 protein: CASTDRDYGYTF
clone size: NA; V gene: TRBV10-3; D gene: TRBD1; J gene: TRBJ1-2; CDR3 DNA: TGTGCCATCAGTGAGGGCGACACAGGGGGATATGGCTACACCTTC; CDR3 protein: CAISEGDTGGYGYTF
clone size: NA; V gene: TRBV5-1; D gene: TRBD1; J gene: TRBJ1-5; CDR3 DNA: TGCGCCAGCAGCGTAACAGGGGGCGGCAATCAGCCCCAGCATTTT; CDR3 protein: CASSVTGGGNQPQHF
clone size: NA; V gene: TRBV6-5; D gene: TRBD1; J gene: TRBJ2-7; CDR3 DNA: TGTGCCAGCCAGGGACAGTTCTCCTACGAGCAGTACTTC; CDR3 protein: CASQGQFSYEQYF
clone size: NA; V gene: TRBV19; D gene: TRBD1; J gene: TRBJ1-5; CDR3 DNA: TGTGCCAGTAGTATCAGGGGGCAGGTCCAGCCCCAGCATTTT; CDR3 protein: CASSIRGQVQPQHF
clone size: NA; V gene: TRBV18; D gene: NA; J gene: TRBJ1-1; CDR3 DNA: TGTGCCAGCTCGCCGAAGAGGGGGACTGAAGCTTTCTTT; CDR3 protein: CASSPKRGTEAFF
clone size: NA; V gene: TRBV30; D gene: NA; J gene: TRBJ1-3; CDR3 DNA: TGTGCCTGGGTTGACTCCCCTTACTCTGGAAACACCATATATTTT; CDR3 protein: CAWVDSPYSGNTIYF
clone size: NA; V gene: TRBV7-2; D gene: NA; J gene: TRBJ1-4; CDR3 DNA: TGTGCCAGCAGCTTTCTCGGTTCCCCCGAAAAACTGTTTTTT; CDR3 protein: CASSFLGSPEKLFF
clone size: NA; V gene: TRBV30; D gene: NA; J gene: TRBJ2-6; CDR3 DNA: TGTGCCTGGAGTGTACTCCCTTCTGGGGCCAACGTCCTGACTTTC; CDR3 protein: CAWSVLPSGANVLTF
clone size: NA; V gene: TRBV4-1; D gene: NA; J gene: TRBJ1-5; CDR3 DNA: TGCGCCAGCAGCCAAGATTCGGGAAGCAATCAGCCCCAGCATTTT; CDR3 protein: CASSQDSGSNQPQHF
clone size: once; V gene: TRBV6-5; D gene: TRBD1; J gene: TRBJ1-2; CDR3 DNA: TGTGCCAGCACCCCAACCGGACAGGGCTATGGCTACACCTTC; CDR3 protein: CASTPTGQGYGYTF
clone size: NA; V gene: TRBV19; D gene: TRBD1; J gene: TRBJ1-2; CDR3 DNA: TGTGCCAGTAGTTCTACAGGGGTTAACTATGGCTACACCTTC; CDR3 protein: CASSSTGVNYGYTF
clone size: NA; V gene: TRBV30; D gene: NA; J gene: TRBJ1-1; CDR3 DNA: TGTGCCTGGAGAAAGCCGGGGAACACTGAAGCTTTCTTT; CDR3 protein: CAWRKPGNTEAFF
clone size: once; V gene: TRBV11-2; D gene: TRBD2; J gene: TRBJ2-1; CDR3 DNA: TGTGCCAGCAGCCCCGGGTGGTTTACGGGGGGGCCTTCGGGTGAGCAGTTCTTC; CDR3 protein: CASSPGWFTGGPSGEQFF
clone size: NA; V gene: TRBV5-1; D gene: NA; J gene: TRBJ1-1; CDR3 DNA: TGCGCCAGCAGCCCACAGGGTCTTGAAGCTTTCTTT; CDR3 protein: CASSPQGLEAFF
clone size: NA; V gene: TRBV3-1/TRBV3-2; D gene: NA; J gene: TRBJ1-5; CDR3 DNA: TGTGCCAGCAGTCCAGGGAGGCAGCCCCAGCATTTT; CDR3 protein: CASSPGRQPQHF
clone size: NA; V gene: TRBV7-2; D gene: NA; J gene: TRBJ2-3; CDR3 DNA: TGTGCCAGCAGCTTAAATAGAAAAGATACGCAGTATTTT; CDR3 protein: CASSLNRKDTQYF
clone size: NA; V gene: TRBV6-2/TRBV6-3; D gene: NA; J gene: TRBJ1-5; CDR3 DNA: TGTGCCAGCAGCCGATCAGGGGTCCTCTATCAGCCCCAGCATTTT; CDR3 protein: CASSRSGVLYQPQHF
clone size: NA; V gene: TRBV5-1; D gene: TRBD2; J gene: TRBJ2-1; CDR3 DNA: TGCGCCAGCAGCTTGTTGCCTAGCGGGGCTAGCTCCTACAATGAGCAGTTCTTC; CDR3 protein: CASSLLPSGASSYNEQFF
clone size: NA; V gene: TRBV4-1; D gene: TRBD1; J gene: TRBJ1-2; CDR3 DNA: TGCGCCAGCAGCCAAGATGCGGGGGGTGGTAGGGGGCGAAATGGCTACACCTTC; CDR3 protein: CASSQDAGGGRGRNGYTF
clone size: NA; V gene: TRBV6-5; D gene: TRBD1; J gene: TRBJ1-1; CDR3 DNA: TGTGCCAGCAGGCGTACAGGGGGCACTGAAGCTTTCTTT; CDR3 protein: CASRRTGGTEAFF
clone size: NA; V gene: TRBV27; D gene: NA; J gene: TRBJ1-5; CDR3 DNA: TGTGCCAGCAGTTTCCGGGGGAGGAACCATTTT; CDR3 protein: CASSFRGRNHF
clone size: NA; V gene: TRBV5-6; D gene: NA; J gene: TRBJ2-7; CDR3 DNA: TGTGCCAGCAGCTTGGCCGGGACATCATCCTACGAGCAGTACTTC; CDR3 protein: CASSLAGTSSYEQYF
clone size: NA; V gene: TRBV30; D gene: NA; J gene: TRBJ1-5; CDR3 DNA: TGTGCCTGGAGTGTACTCGGGCAGCCCCAGCATTTT; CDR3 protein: CAWSVLGQPQHF
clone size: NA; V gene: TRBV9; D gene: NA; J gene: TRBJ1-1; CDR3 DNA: TGTGCCAGCAGCGTATCAGGACAGAACACTGAAGCTTTCTTT; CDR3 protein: CASSVSGQNTEAFF
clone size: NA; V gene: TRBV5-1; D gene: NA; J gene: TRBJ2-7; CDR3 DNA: TGCGCCAGCAGCTTCCAATCGGGGTACGAGCAGTACTTC; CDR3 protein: CASSFQSGYEQYF